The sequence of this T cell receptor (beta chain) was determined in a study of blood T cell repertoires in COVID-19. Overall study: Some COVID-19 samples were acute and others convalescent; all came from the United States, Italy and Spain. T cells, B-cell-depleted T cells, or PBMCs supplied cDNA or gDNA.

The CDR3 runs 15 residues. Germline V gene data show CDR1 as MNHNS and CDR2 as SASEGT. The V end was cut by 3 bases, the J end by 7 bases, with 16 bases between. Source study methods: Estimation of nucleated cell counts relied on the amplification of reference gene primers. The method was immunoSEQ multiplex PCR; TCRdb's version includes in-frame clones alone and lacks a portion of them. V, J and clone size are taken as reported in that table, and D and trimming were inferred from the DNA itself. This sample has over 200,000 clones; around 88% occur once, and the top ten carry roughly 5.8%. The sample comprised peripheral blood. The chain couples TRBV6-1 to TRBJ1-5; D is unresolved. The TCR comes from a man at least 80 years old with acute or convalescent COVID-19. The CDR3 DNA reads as TGTGCCAGCAGTGACCTCCTCCGGGGTAGGCAGCCCCAGCATTTT. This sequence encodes CASSDLLRGRQPQHF.